These T cell receptor beta chains were read from a single sample in a study of shared clonotypes between healthy human individuals. Measured with immunoSEQ multiplex PCR; TCRdb has only the in-frame clones, and not every one. The repertoire holds roughly 500,000 clones, with around 73% as singletons. Sequenced input: PBMCs. The receptors come from a middle-aged woman in good health. Some clones in this sample may be carry-over from other donors' samples. Both conserved end residues are part of each CDR3. A D gene is named only where the DNA matches it firmly. The size entry is marked missing in some rows and otherwise reads once, few, many or a size class.

D	size	V	J	CDR3	DNA
TRBD2	-	TRBV5-6	TRBJ2-5	CASSLVPAGGETQYF	TGTGCCAGCAGCTTGGTGCCGGCGGGAGGCGAGACCCAGTACTTC
-	-	TRBV10-3	TRBJ1-5	CAISGGQSNQPQHF	TGTGCCATCAGCGGGGGCCAAAGCAATCAGCCCCAGCATTTT
-	-	TRBV19	TRBJ2-1	CASSNEGLDEQFF	TGTGCCAGTAGTAATGAGGGGTTAGATGAGCAGTTCTTC
TRBD1	-	TRBV7-2	TRBJ2-7	CASSLKGSRQGYEQYF	TGTGCCAGCAGCTTAAAAGGGTCGAGACAGGGTTACGAGCAGTACTTC
-	few	TRBV6-5	TRBJ2-5	CASSRQSGETQYF	TGTGCCAGCAGTCGACAGAGCGGGGAGACCCAGTACTTC
TRBD2	-	TRBV5-5	TRBJ2-2	CASSPAGATGELFF	TGTGCCAGCAGCCCAGCGGGAGCCACCGGGGAGCTGTTTTTT
-	-	TRBV5-1	TRBJ1-2	CASSSGRTEGYGYTF	TGCGCCAGCAGCTCGGGCCGGACGGAAGGCTATGGCTACACCTTC
-	-	TRBV11-1	TRBJ2-7	CASSPNVGASYEQYF	TGTGCCAGCAGCCCCAACGTCGGGGCGTCCTACGAGCAGTACTTC
-	-	TRBV28	TRBJ1-1	CASSALRLGNTEAFF	TGTGCCAGCAGTGCGCTAAGGCTAGGGAACACTGAAGCTTTCTTT
-	-	TRBV9	TRBJ2-3	CASSVGVPDTQYF	TGTGCCAGCAGCGTAGGCGTTCCAGATACGCAGTATTTT
-	-	TRBV7-8	TRBJ2-5	CASSQQGSETQYF	TGTGCCAGCAGCCAGCAGGGTTCAGAGACCCAGTACTTC
-	-	TRBV28	TRBJ2-7	CASSLWPSRGRANEQYF	TGTGCCAGCAGTTTGTGGCCCAGCCGGGGGCGGGCCAACGAGCAGTACTTC
-	-	TRBV2	TRBJ1-2	CASSEAGGWPGYTF	TGTGCCAGCAGTGAAGCGGGTGGGTGGCCGGGCTACACCTTC
TRBD1	-	TRBV18	TRBJ1-2	CASSRQGDYGYTF	TGTGCCAGCTCCCGACAGGGTGACTATGGCTACACCTTC
-	many	TRBV30	TRBJ2-3	CAWSQETGGTDTQYF	TGTGCCTGGAGTCAGGAAACCGGGGGCACAGATACGCAGTATTTT
-	-	TRBV2	TRBJ2-3	CASRQGDTQYF	TGTGCCAGCAGGCAAGGGGATACGCAGTATTTT
TRBD2	-	TRBV7-6	TRBJ2-1	CASRTSANFGGEQFF	TGTGCCAGCCGGACTAGCGCCAACTTTGGAGGGGAGCAGTTCTTC
-	-	TRBV28	TRBJ2-1	CASSIPTGSSYNEQFF	TGTGCCAGCAGTATCCCCACAGGAAGCTCCTACAATGAGCAGTTCTTC
TRBD2	-	TRBV9	TRBJ2-1	CASSVELAGGYNEQFF	TGTGCCAGCAGCGTAGAGCTAGCGGGAGGGTACAATGAGCAGTTCTTC
-	-	TRBV6-5	TRBJ2-6	CASRPQGSGANVLTF	TGTGCCAGCAGGCCACAGGGATCTGGGGCCAACGTCCTGACTTTC
TRBD1	-	TRBV6-6	TRBJ2-7	CASSPQGQGSYEQYF	TGTGCCAGCAGTCCCCAGGGACAGGGCTCCTACGAGCAGTACTTC
-	-	TRBV28	TRBJ1-2	CASSPIGQNLNYGYTF	TGTGCCAGCAGTCCCATAGGTCAGAACCTTAACTATGGCTACACCTTC
-	once	TRBV11-3	TRBJ2-3	CASSLASSTDTQYF	TGTGCCAGCAGCTTAGCATCTAGCACAGATACGCAGTATTTT
-	few	TRBV5-4	TRBJ2-3	CASSLEGGDTQYF	TGTGCCAGCAGCTTGGAAGGGGGGGATACGCAGTATTTT
TRBD2	-	TRBV27	TRBJ2-7	CASRTSGHSYEQYF	TGTGCCAGCAGGACTAGCGGGCACTCCTACGAGCAGTACTTC
-	once	TRBV18	TRBJ2-5	CASSPSGTPQETQYF	TGTGCCAGCTCACCATCCGGGACGCCCCAAGAGACCCAGTACTTC
-	few	TRBV7-9	TRBJ2-7	CASSQEGRSYEQYF	TGTGCCAGCAGTCAGGAGGGTCGATCCTACGAGCAGTACTTC
-	once	TRBV7-2	TRBJ2-2	CASSHPGTPGTGELFF	TGTGCCAGCAGCCACCCAGGGACCCCCGGCACCGGGGAGCTGTTTTTT
-	-	TRBV7-9	TRBJ1-1	CASSSGGAGTEAFF	TGTGCCAGCAGCTCGGGAGGGGCAGGGACTGAAGCTTTCTTT
TRBD1	-	TRBV30	TRBJ2-3	CAWSHPGDRVTDTQYF	TGTGCCTGGAGTCACCCGGGGGACAGGGTAACAGATACGCAGTATTTT
TRBD2	few	TRBV2	TRBJ2-5	CASRRTSGKETQYF	TGTGCCAGCAGGAGGACTAGCGGTAAAGAGACCCAGTACTTC
TRBD1	few	TRBV7-9	TRBJ2-7	CASSLALGTGYEQYF	TGTGCCAGCAGCTTAGCGCTCGGGACAGGCTACGAGCAGTACTTC
TRBD2	many	TRBV10-2	TRBJ2-7	CASRAGGPFEQYF	TGCGCCAGCCGGGCGGGAGGGCCTTTCGAGCAGTACTTC
-	-	TRBV6-6	TRBJ2-1	CASSYGGESYNEQFF	TGTGCCAGCAGTTACGGAGGGGAATCCTACAATGAGCAGTTCTTC
-	-	TRBV6-5	TRBJ2-2	CASRIGHANTGELFF	TGTGCCAGCAGAATCGGGCATGCGAACACCGGGGAGCTGTTTTTT
TRBD2	-	TRBV7-9	TRBJ2-3	CASSLSGGTDTQYF	TGTGCCAGCAGCTTAAGCGGGGGCACAGATACGCAGTATTTT
-	-	TRBV29-1	TRBJ2-1	CSSSTPPIDEQFF	TGCAGCTCGTCGACACCCCCTATAGATGAGCAGTTCTTC
-	few	TRBV7-9	TRBJ2-7	CASSPTLAVDEQYF	TGTGCCAGCAGCCCCACCCTTGCGGTGGACGAGCAGTACTTC
TRBD2	few	TRBV4-2	TRBJ2-7	CASSQDYGRDEQYF	TGTGCCAGCAGCCAAGATTACGGGAGGGACGAGCAGTACTTC
-	-	TRBV6-5	TRBJ1-2	CASRRDGEYGYTF	TGTGCCAGCAGGAGGGATGGGGAGTATGGCTACACCTTC
-	-	TRBV11-2	TRBJ2-7	CASSKPLQSVEQYF	TGTGCCAGCAGCAAACCCCTACAGAGCGTGGAGCAGTACTTC
-	-	TRBV15	TRBJ2-5	CATSRGSPTETQYF	TGTGCCACCAGCAGAGGATCACCCACGGAGACCCAGTACTTC
TRBD1	-	TRBV15	TRBJ1-5	CATSSEGGAGNQPQHF	TGTGCCACCAGCTCCGAAGGGGGCGCCGGCAATCAGCCCCAGCATTTT
-	-	TRBV7-2	TRBJ2-3	CASSLNIHSGQYF	TGTGCCAGCAGCTTAAATATTCATTCGGGGCAGTATTTT
-	-	TRBV4-2	TRBJ2-7	CASSQETTTYEQYF	TGTGCCAGCAGCCAAGAGACGACCACCTACGAGCAGTACTTC
-	-	TRBV5-6	TRBJ1-2	CASSPRTARGYTF	TGTGCCAGCAGCCCCCGGACAGCGAGGGGCTACACCTTC
TRBD1	-	TRBV5-1	TRBJ1-6	CASSMGQGLSSLHF	TGCGCCAGCAGCATGGGACAGGGTCTTTCATCCCTCCACTTT
TRBD2	-	TRBV13	TRBJ2-2	CASSLGLAGANTGELFF	TGTGCCAGCAGCTTGGGACTAGCGGGGGCGAACACCGGGGAGCTGTTTTTT